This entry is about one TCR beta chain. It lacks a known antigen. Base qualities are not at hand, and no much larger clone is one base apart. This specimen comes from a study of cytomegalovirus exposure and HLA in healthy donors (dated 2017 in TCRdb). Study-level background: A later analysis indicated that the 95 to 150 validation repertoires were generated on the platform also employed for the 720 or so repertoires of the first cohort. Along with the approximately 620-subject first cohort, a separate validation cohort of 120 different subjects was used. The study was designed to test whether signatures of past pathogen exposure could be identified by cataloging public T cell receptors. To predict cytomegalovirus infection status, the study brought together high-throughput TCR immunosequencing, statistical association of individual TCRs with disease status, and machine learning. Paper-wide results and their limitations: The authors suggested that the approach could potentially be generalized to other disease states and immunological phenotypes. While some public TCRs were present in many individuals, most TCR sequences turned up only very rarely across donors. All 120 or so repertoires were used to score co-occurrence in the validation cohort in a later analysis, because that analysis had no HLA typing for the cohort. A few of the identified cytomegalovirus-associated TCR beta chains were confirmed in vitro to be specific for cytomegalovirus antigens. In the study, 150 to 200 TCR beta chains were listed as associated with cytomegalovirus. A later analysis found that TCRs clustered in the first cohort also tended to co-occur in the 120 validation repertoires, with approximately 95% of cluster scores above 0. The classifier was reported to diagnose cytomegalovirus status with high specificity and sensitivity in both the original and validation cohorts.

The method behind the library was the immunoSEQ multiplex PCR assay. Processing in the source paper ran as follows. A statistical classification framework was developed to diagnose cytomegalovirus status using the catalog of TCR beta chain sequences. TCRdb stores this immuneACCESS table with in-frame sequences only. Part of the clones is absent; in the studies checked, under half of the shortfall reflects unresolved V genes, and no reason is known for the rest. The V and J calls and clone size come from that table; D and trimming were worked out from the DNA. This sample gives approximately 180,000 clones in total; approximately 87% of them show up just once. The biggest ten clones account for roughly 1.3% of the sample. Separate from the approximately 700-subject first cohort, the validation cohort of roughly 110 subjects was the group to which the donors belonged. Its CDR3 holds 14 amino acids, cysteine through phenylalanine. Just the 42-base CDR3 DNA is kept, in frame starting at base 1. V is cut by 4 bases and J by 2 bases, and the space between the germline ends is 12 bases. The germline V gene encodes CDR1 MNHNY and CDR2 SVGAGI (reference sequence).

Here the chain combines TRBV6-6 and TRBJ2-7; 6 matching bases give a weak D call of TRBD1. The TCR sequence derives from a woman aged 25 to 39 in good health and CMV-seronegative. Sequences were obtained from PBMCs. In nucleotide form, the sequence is TGTGCCAGCAGTTCCCAGGGACAAGCCTACGAGCAGTACTTC. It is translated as CASSSQGQAYEQYF.